One and the same sample provided the 7 T cell receptor beta chains below, sequenced in a study of blood T cell repertoires in COVID-19. Generated by immunoSEQ multiplex PCR, the TCRdb table keeps only in-frame clones and is missing some. The sample records over 150,000 clones, around 84% being singletons. Sequencing input: peripheral blood. The receptors come from a human donor in a cohort sampled during active COVID-19.

This clone was found many times. This rearrangement joins TRBV30 to TRBJ2-7; 11 bases are a match to TRBD1. The junction had 1 base not matched to a gene; V was cut back by 5 bases and J by 4 bases. Germline CDR1 and CDR2: GTSNPN and SVGIG (reference sequence). The CDR3 has 12 residues. CDR3 residues: CAWGTGGYEQYF. As DNA, the CDR3 is TGTGCCTGGGGGACAGGGGGGTACGAGCAGTACTTC.

CDR3 sequence reads: CASSLVTGQTYNSPLHF. The DNA for the CDR3 is TGTGCCAGCTCACTCGTAACGGGACAAACCTATAATTCACCCCTCCACTTT. The chain links TRBV18 to TRBJ1-6; D may be TRBD1 (6 bases). Germline CDR1 and CDR2: KGHSH and LQKENI. The CDR3 is made up of 17 amino acids. The V end lost 4 bases, the J end lost 2 bases, and 15 bases lay between the germline ends.

This clone was seen just once. The chain is built from TRBV5-1 and TRBJ2-7; TRBD2 agrees at 7 bases. The CDR3 length is 14 residues. Germline CDR1 is SGHRS and CDR2 is YFSETQ. V lost 0 bases, J lost 8 bases, and 8 bases stayed unmatched. CDR3 amino acids: CASSLEGTSAKQYF. CDR3 DNA sequence: TGCGCCAGCAGCTTGGAAGGCACTAGCGCTAAGCAGTACTTC.

J is TRBJ1-4 and V is TRBV19, with 7 nucleotides matching TRBD1. Germline CDR1 LNHDA, CDR2 SQIVND (reference sequence). V gave up 8 bases and J gave up 5 bases; unmatched junction bases: 8. There are 14 residues in the CDR3. The chain's CDR3 is CASGPGGGNEKLFF. CDR3 coding DNA: TGTGCCAGTGGTCCAGGGGGAGGAAATGAAAAACTGTTTTTT.

The genes are TRBV9 and TRBJ2-6, with D possibly matching TRBD2 (5 bases). This CDR3 contains 17 residues. CDR1 and CDR2 (germline): SGDLS, YYNGEE. V lost 4 bases and J 1 base, leaving 15 bases between the germline ends. CDR3 residues: CASSPRGGESGANVLTF. The CDR3 DNA reads TGTGCCAGCAGCCCCAGAGGTGGGGAGTCTGGGGCCAACGTCCTGACTTTC.

This clone came up once. The rearrangement links TRBV27 to TRBJ1-1; weak D call: TRBD1 (5 bases). The V gene lost 3 bases and the J gene lost 5 bases, with 10 bases spanning the gap. The germline gives CDR1 MNHEY, CDR2 SMNVEV (reference sequence). The CDR3 has 13 amino acids. The CDR3 loop reads CASSFGAGTEAFF. Written as DNA, the CDR3 is TGTGCCAGCAGTTTTGGGGCGGGGACTGAAGCTTTCTTT.

The V gene is TRBV3-1 (or the pseudogene TRBV3-2), the J gene TRBJ2-2; 10 nucleotides line up with TRBD1. There are 16 residues in the CDR3. Per the germline V gene, CDR1 is LGHDT and CDR2 is YNNKEL (reference sequence). V shed 4 bases, J shed 4 bases, and the junction held 6 bases outside the gene matches. CDR3 nucleotide sequence: TGTGCCAGCAGCCCACGGACAGGGGGTAGCACCGGGGAGCTGTTTTTT. It translates to CASSPRTGGSTGELFF.